This TCR beta chain was recorded in a study of T-cell reconstitution after alpha-beta-depleted transplantation in children (dated by TCRdb to about 2016). Regarding the complete study: The study quantitatively tracked T-cell immune reconstitution after TCRalphabeta/CD19-depleted allogeneic hematopoietic cell transplantation in children using TCR repertoire profiling. Study-wide findings and limitations: The apparently early alphabetaT-cell count recovery about two months after transplant was reportedly dependent on only several hundred rapidly expanded clones derived from non-depleted graft cells. Hyperexpanded clone frequencies declined over subsequent months; after one year, T-cell counts and TCRbeta diversity were mostly attributed to newly produced T cells. In some patients, the high TCRbeta diversity seen at day 60 was put down to recipient T cells and intrathymic progenitors that had survived conditioning.

This clonotype was counted ten times or more. What antigen it recognizes has not been identified. No per-base quality is available; no much larger clone lies one base away. The germline V gene supplies CDR1 MDHEN and CDR2 SYDVKM. The CDR3 sequence holds 14 residues, the cysteine and phenylalanine included. CDR3 DNA is the only sequence kept; it has 42 bases, read in frame from the first base. Here V drops 4 bases and J drops 9 bases, and the junction holds 6 bases not matched to any gene. The receptor library was made with PCR. Data came from an Illumina HiSeq 2500. TCR libraries were prepared with molecular barcoding, using unique molecular identifiers to normalize TCRbeta repertoire quantification. Using fastp at Q25 and MiXCR, TCRdb reprocessed the public reads and kept productive beta chains. Rows with a matching CDR3 protein are joined into one entry that keeps the most common DNA and genes. The sample includes 250,000 to 300,000 distinct CDR3 sequences, with around 7.1% observed a single time. The leading ten clones occupy approximately 9.6% of the sample.

What the treatment or condition label conveys for this sample: allogeneic hematopoietic cell transplantation with graft depleted of TCRalphabeta T cells and CD19 B cells. The transplant recipients were children given TCRalphabeta/CD19-depleted allogeneic hematopoietic cell grafts. The sample here was peripheral blood, taken 360 days after TCRalphabeta/CD19-depleted stem cell transplant. This receptor was taken from a female patient aged 2-9 years who had a stem cell transplant for Fanconi anemia, so the T cells may come from the graft donor. The V and J genes are TRBV28 and TRBJ1-6, with 7 central nucleotides matching TRBD1. The CDR3 region reads CASSSDRDGSPLHF. The nucleotides are TGTGCCAGCAGTTCCGACAGGGATGGTTCACCCCTCCACTTT. Full variable domain (CDR3 extended with the reference TRBV28 and TRBJ1-6 proteins): DVKVTQSSRYLVKRTGEKVFLECVQDMDHENMFWYRQDPGLGLRLIYFSYDVKMKEKGDIPEGYSVSREKKERFSLILESASTNQTSMYLCASSSDRDGSPLHFGNGTRLTVT.